Given below is one T cell receptor beta chain in context. Its target is unknown. An Oncomine TCR Beta short-read assay was used to sequence the DNA from cultured CD4+ T cells. TCRdb ran MiXCR on the PCR reads and lists one entry per CDR3 protein. The sample includes approximately 12,000 distinct CDR3 sequences, roughly 61% of them seen just once. The CDR3 extends over 16 amino acids. CDR1 SGHTA and CDR2 FQGNSA come from the germline V gene. The J segment lost 10 bases and the V segment lost 5 bases, leaving 17 bases of the junction unmatched. The data originate from a study of vaccination and CD4 T cells after COVID-19. About the study: Six males and four females, two Hispanic, made up the convalescents. Overall study findings and caveats: The appearance of a median about 86% of reactive clones in convalescent patients occurred only post-vaccination. Median SARS-CoV-2-reactive clonotype numbers rose nonsignificantly, roughly 21 to 38.

Treatment given: approximately nine-day PBMC culture with coronavirus spike peptide pools or control peptides (ViraFEST assay). ViraFEST used peptide pools to expand antigen-specific T cells before TCR sequencing. The sample consisted of CD4+ T cells from blood, cultured in vitro, taken before SARS-CoV-2 vaccination. The receptor was isolated from a human donor who had recovered from COVID-19. J is TRBJ2-1 and V is TRBV7-2; 7 bases map to TRBD1. CDR3 protein: CASSRPTLGQAKEQFF. The CDR3 DNA reads as TGTGCCAGCAGCCGACCCACGCTTGGACAGGCAAAGGAGCAGTTCTTC.